This entry describes one T cell receptor (beta chain). Self-reported history from a screening survey and questionnaire set each donor's cohort. As originally analysed: Scientists estimated how many nucleated cells there were by amplifying reference gene primers. TCRdb's copy holds only in-frame clones and misses some; the assay was immunoSEQ multiplex PCR. D and trimming come from the DNA, and the V and J calls and clone size come from that table. The table shows roughly 240,000 clones, with roughly 87% occurring only once. The CDR3 runs to 16 residues. The V gene end was trimmed by 3 bases and the J gene end by 5 bases; junction bases not matched to a gene: 6. Germline-derived CDR1 and CDR2 are SGDLS and YYNGEE. The entry originates in a study of blood T cell repertoires in COVID-19. Across the study: The cDNA or gDNA used as material had been derived from T cells, B-cell-depleted T cells, or PBMCs.

The sequence was obtained from a woman in her twenties or thirties with acute COVID-19. The material sequenced was PBMCs or T cells enriched from blood (not recorded which). This chain links TRBV9 with TRBJ2-1; 12 bases line up with TRBD2. The CDR3 reads CASSARLAGENNEQFF. DNA of the CDR3: TGTGCCAGCAGCGCCCGACTAGCGGGAGAGAACAATGAGCAGTTCTTC.